These T cell receptor beta chains were read from a single sample in a study of CD8+ T cells in alopecia areata. Measured with immunoSEQ multiplex PCR; TCRdb has only the in-frame clones, and not every one. Of roughly 150,000 clones in the sample, under 60% were seen once. The sample in question was CD8+ T cells sorted from blood, obtained at week 0. The receptor set was obtained from a human donor with alopecia areata. Each CDR3 is given with its conserved first and last residue. D genes are given only for firm matches. Clone size is not always given. Where it is, it says once, few, many or a class for expanded clones.

D	V	size	J	DNA	CDR3
.	TRBV29-1	few	TRBJ2-7	TGCAGCGTTGCCACGGAAAGCTACGAGCAGTACTTC	CSVATESYEQYF
.	TRBV30	once	TRBJ1-2	TGTGCCTGGGAAAGACAGAGCCCCTATGGCTACACCTTC	CAWERQSPYGYTF
.	TRBV30	.	TRBJ1-5	TGTGCCTGGAGTGACTTTCAGGGAAAAAGCAATCAGCCCCAGCATTTT	CAWSDFQGKSNQPQHF
.	TRBV9	.	TRBJ2-3	TGTGCCAGCAGCTTGGGGGATACGCAGTATTTT	CASSLGDTQYF
.	TRBV30	.	TRBJ2-3	TGTGCCTGGAAATATGGAGGGGGGGCAGATACGCAGTATTTT	CAWKYGGGADTQYF
.	TRBV29-1	few	TRBJ2-1	TGCAGCGTGCCTGCAGGGAATGAGCAGTTCTTC	CSVPAGNEQFF
TRBD1	TRBV25-1	.	TRBJ1-2	TGTGCCAGCAGTGAAGGGGAGGGGGCGAAATATGGCTACACCTTC	CASSEGEGAKYGYTF
TRBD1	TRBV30	few	TRBJ2-1	TGTGCCTGGGGGACAGGGAGCTCCTACAATGAGCAGTTCTTC	CAWGTGSSYNEQFF
.	TRBV4-2	.	TRBJ1-4	TGTGCCAGCAGCCCTCGCGGTGAAAAACTGTTTTTT	CASSPRGEKLFF
TRBD1	TRBV27	.	TRBJ2-6	TGTGCCAGCAGTTTGGCGGACAGGGGAGTCCCTGGGGCCAACGTCCTGACTTTC	CASSLADRGVPGANVLTF
.	TRBV7-3	.	TRBJ2-1	TGTGCCAGCAGCTTAGATCAGCGAATCAATGAGCAGTTCTTC	CASSLDQRINEQFF
TRBD2	TRBV5-6	.	TRBJ2-1	TGTGCCAGCAGCTTGGCCGTTACGGGAGGAGGGGAGCAGTTCTTC	CASSLAVTGGGEQFF
.	TRBV29-1	.	TRBJ2-3	TGCAGCGTTATAGGAGATACGCAGTATTTT	CSVIGDTQYF
TRBD1	TRBV27	few	TRBJ2-5	TGTGCCAGCTCCGATACAGGGGTAAAGGAGACCCAGTACTTC	CASSDTGVKETQYF
.	TRBV2	.	TRBJ2-3	TGTGCCAGCGGCGTCGAGGAGACTAGCACAGATACGCAGTATTTT	CASGVEETSTDTQYF
.	TRBV29-1	.	TRBJ1-5	TGCAGCGTTGAACTGCCGAATAATCAGCCCCAGCATTTT	CSVELPNNQPQHF
.	TRBV23-1	once	TRBJ2-1	TGCGCCAGTCCGGGACACCACCCTTACAATGAGCAGTTCTTC	CASPGHHPYNEQFF
.	TRBV6-6	.	TRBJ2-7	TGTGCCAGCAGTTACTCGAGGCGCTTCGAGCAGTACTTC	CASSYSRRFEQYF
TRBD1	TRBV30	.	TRBJ2-3	TGTGCCGGCAAACAGGGGTTAAGGGCAGATACGCAGTATTTT	CAGKQGLRADTQYF
TRBD1	TRBV7-9	few	TRBJ2-7	TGTGCCAGCAGCGGGGACAGCTACGAGCAGTACTTC	CASSGDSYEQYF
.	TRBV4-3	.	TRBJ1-2	TGCGCCAGCAGCCCGAGTAGAGCTAACTATGGCTACACCTTC	CASSPSRANYGYTF
TRBD1	TRBV11-2	.	TRBJ2-5	TGTGCCAGCAGCCCGCAGGGGGCGGTGCAAGAGACCCAGTACTTC	CASSPQGAVQETQYF
TRBD1	TRBV30	.	TRBJ2-1	TGTGCCTGGAGTGCCGGGACAGGGGATTTTTATGAGCAGTTCTTC	CAWSAGTGDFYEQFF
.	TRBV25-1	.	TRBJ1-2	TGTGCCAGCAGTGATCCATCGGTTGATGGGGGCAGCTATGGCTACACCTTC	CASSDPSVDGGSYGYTF
TRBD1	TRBV4-1	.	TRBJ2-1	TGCGCCAGCAGCCAAGGGACAGGGGGCGCATATGAGCAGTTCTTC	CASSQGTGGAYEQFF
TRBD1	TRBV30	.	TRBJ1-1	TGTGCCTGCACAACTAACCGACAGGGTGAAGCTTTCTTT	CACTTNRQGEAFF
.	TRBV13	.	TRBJ1-1	TGTGCCAGCAGTCACCGGCAAAGGGGAGGAACTGAAGCTTTCTTT	CASSHRQRGGTEAFF
.	TRBV29-1	few	TRBJ2-2	TGCAGCGTTGCTACAGGGAGTAGCGGGGAGCTGTTTTTT	CSVATGSSGELFF
.	TRBV4-3	few	TRBJ2-7	TGCGCCAGCAGCCAAGGAGCGGGTAGCTCCTACGAGCAGTACTTC	CASSQGAGSSYEQYF
.	TRBV10-2	.	TRBJ1-5	TGCGCCAGCAGTGATGGGGGGCCCCAGCATTTT	CASSDGGPQHF
.	TRBV29-1	few	TRBJ2-2	TGCAGCGTTGAGGGGGTAGGAAGGGACGCCGGGGAGCTGTTTTTT	CSVEGVGRDAGELFF
TRBD1	TRBV19	few	TRBJ1-1	TGTGCCACCACCATTGGACAGGGGTGGACTGAAGCTTTCTTT	CATTIGQGWTEAFF
.	TRBV5-6	.	TRBJ1-1	TGTGCCAGCAGCACGGACGGGCGGACTGAAGCTTTCTTT	CASSTDGRTEAFF
.	TRBV27	.	TRBJ1-4	TGTGCCAGCAGTTTACTCCCTCTTAAAGACGAAAAACTGTTTTTT	CASSLLPLKDEKLFF
.	TRBV27	few	TRBJ1-5	TGTGCCAGCAGCCTCAACTGGGGGAATGTCATTCAGCCCCAGCATTTT	CASSLNWGNVIQPQHF
.	TRBV2	few	TRBJ1-1	TGTGCCAGCAGCCTAATAATAGGCAGAAATCCTGAAGCTTTCTTT	CASSLIIGRNPEAFF
.	TRBV6-4	once	TRBJ1-6	TGTGCCAGCAGTGACCCCGGGCAGGCAGATTCACCCCTCCACTTT	CASSDPGQADSPLHF
TRBD1	TRBV29-1	few	TRBJ2-1	TGCAGCGTTGAAAAACCGGACAGGGTGGGGGATGAGCAGTTCTTC	CSVEKPDRVGDEQFF
.	TRBV6-1	once	TRBJ2-4	TGTGCCAGCAGTGAAATGGTGGTGGACTTCGAAGCCAAAAACATTCAGTACTTC	CASSEMVVDFEAKNIQYF
.	TRBV29-1	.	TRBJ2-5	TGCAGCGTTCCCCCGGGAGTAGGAGAGACCCAGTACTTC	CSVPPGVGETQYF
TRBD1	TRBV4-1	.	TRBJ2-2	TGCGCCAGCAGCCGAGATACCGGGACAGGGGCCGGGGAGCTGTTTTTT	CASSRDTGTGAGELFF
.	TRBV7-6	.	TRBJ2-5	TGTGCCAGCAGCTTCAGGGGCGAGGGGGAGACCCAGTACTTC	CASSFRGEGETQYF
.	TRBV25-1	.	TRBJ1-5	TGTGCCAGCAGTGCCCAGGATGGTCAGCCCCAGCATTTT	CASSAQDGQPQHF
.	TRBV29-1	once	TRBJ1-1	TGCAGCGTCCCGGGACCGAACACTGAAGCTTTCTTT	CSVPGPNTEAFF
TRBD2	TRBV29-1	.	TRBJ2-1	TGCAGCGCCCGGGGGGGCCTCGACAATGAGCAGTTCTTC	CSARGGLDNEQFF
.	TRBV23-1	few	TRBJ1-2	TGCGCCAGCAGTCATGAAGGGGATGGCTACACCTTC	CASSHEGDGYTF
.	TRBV13	once	TRBJ2-7	TGTGCCAGCAGCGTCGGGAGTGTCTACGAGCAGTACTTC	CASSVGSVYEQYF
.	TRBV11-2	.	TRBJ1-1	TGTGCCAGCAGCCTTAGCACAGGGTGGACTGAAGCTTTCTTT	CASSLSTGWTEAFF
.	TRBV7-2	.	TRBJ2-1	TGTGCCAGCAGCTTCGGGAGAGGGGCAATTAATGAGCAGTTCTTC	CASSFGRGAINEQFF
.	TRBV6-1	.	TRBJ1-5	TGTGCCAGCGCCGGGAGGTTCAATCAGCCCCAGCATTTT	CASAGRFNQPQHF